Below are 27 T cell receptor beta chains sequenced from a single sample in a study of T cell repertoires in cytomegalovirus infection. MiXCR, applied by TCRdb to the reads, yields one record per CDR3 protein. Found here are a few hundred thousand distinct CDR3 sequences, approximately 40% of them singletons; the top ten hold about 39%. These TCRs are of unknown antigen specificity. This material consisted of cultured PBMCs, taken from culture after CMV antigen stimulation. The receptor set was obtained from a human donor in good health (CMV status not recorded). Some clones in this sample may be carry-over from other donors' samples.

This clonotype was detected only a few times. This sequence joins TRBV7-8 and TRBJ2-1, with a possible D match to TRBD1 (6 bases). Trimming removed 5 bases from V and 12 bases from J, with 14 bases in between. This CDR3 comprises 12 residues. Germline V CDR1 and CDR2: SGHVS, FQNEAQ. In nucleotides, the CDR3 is TGTGCCAGCAGCCCGGACAGAACGGTGCAGTTCTTC. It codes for CASSPDRTVQFF. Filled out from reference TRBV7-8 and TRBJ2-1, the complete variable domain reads GAGVSQSPRYKVAKRGQDVALRCDPISGHVSLFWYQQALGQGPEFLTYFQNEAQLDKSGLPSDRFFAERPEGSVSTLKIQRTQQEDSAVYLCASSPDRTVQFFGPGTRLTVL.

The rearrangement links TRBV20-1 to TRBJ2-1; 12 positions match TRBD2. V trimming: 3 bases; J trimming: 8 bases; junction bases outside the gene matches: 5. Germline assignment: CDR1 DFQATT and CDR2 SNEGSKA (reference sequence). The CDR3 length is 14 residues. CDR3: CSASPSGGADEQFF. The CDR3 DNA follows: TGCAGTGCTAGTCCTAGCGGGGGGGCAGATGAGCAGTTCTTC.

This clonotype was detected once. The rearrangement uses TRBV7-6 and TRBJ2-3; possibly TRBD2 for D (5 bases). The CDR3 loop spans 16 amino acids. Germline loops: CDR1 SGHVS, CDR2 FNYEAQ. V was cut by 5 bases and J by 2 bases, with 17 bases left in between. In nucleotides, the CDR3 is TGTGCCAGCAGCCAACGGGGATCGAGGGTCACAGATACGCAGTATTTT. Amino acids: CASSQRGSRVTDTQYF.

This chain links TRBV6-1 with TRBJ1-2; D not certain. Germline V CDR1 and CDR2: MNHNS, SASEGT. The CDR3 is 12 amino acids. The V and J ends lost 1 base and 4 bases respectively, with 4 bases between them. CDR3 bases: TGTGCCAGCAGTGAAGGACCCTATGGCTACACCTTC. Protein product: CASSEGPYGYTF.

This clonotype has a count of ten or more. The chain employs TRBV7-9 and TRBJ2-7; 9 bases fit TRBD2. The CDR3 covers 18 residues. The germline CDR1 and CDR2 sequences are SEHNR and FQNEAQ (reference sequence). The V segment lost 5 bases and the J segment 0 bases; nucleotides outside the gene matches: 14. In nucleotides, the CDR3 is TGTGCCAGCAGCCCCCCTACCCGACTAGCGGCGAGCTCCTACGAGCAGTACTTC. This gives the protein CASSPPTRLAASSYEQYF.

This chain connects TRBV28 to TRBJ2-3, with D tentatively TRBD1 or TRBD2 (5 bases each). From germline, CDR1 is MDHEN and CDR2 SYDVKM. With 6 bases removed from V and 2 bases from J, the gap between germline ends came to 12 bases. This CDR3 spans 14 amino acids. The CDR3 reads CASRPGTITDTQYF. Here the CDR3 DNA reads TGTGCCAGCAGACCCGGGACGATCACAGATACGCAGTATTTT.

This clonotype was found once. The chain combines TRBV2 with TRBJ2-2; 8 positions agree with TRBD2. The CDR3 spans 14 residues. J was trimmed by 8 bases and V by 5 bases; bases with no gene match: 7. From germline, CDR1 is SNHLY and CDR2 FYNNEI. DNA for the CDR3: TGTGCCAGCAGTCAAAGAGCGGGAGCTGGGGAGCTGTTTTTT. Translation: CASSQRAGAGELFF. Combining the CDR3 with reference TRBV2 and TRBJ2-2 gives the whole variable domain EPEVTQTPSHQVTQMGQEVILRCVPISNHLYFYWYRQILGQKVEFLVSFYNNEISEKSEIFDDQFSVERPDGSNFTLKIRSTKLEDSAMYFCASSQRAGAGELFFGEGSRLTVL.

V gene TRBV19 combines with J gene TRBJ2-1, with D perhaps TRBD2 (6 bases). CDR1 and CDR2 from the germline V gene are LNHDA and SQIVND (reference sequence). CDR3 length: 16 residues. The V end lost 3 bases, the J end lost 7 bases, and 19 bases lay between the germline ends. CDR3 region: CASSIGDSAYLNEQFF. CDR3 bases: TGTGCCAGTAGTATCGGGGACTCGGCCTATTTGAATGAGCAGTTCTTC.

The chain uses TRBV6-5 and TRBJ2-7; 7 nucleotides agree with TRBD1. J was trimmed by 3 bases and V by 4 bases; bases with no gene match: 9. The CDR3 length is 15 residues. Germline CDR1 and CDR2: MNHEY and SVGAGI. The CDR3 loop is CASSSTGVHHYEQYF. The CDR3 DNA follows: TGTGCCAGCAGTTCAACAGGGGTTCACCACTACGAGCAGTACTTC.

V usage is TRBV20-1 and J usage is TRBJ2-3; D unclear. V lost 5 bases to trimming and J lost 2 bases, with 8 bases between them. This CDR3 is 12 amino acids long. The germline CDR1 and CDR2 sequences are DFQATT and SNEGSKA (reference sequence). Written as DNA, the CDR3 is TGCAGTGCTCCCTATGCCACAGATACGCAGTATTTT. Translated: CSAPYATDTQYF.

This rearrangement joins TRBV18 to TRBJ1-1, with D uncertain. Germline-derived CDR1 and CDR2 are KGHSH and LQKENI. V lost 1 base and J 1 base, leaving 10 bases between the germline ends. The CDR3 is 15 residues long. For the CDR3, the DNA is TGTGCCAGCTCACCACGGCGAGGCAAGAACACTGAAGCTTTCTTT. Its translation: CASSPRRGKNTEAFF.

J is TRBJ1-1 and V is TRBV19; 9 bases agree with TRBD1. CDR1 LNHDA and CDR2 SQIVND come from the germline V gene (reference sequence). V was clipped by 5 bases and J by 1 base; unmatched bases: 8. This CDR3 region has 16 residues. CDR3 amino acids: CASSYPGQGRNTEAFF. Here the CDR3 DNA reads TGTGCCAGTAGTTACCCGGGACAGGGAAGGAACACTGAAGCTTTCTTT.

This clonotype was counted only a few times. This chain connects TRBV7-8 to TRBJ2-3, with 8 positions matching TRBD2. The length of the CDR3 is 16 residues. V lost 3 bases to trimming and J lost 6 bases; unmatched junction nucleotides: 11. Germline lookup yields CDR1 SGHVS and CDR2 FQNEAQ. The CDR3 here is CASSFGLALSTDTQYF. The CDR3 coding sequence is TGTGCCAGCAGCTTCGGACTAGCTTTGTCTACGGATACGCAGTATTTT.

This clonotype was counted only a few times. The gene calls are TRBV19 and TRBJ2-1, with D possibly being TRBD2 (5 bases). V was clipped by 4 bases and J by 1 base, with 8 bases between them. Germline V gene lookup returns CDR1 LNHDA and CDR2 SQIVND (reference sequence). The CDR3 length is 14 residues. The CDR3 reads CASSNRGSYNEQFF. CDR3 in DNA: TGTGCCAGTAGTAATCGGGGTTCCTACAATGAGCAGTTCTTC.

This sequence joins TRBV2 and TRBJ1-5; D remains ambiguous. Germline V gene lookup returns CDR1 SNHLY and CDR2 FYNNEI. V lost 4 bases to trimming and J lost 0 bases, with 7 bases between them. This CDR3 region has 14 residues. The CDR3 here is CASSAGYSNQPQHF. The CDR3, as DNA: TGTGCCAGCAGTGCGGGGTATAGCAATCAGCCCCAGCATTTT. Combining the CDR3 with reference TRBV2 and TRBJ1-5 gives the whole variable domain EPEVTQTPSHQVTQMGQEVILRCVPISNHLYFYWYRQILGQKVEFLVSFYNNEISEKSEIFDDQFSVERPDGSNFTLKIRSTKLEDSAMYFCASSAGYSNQPQHFGDGTRLSIL.

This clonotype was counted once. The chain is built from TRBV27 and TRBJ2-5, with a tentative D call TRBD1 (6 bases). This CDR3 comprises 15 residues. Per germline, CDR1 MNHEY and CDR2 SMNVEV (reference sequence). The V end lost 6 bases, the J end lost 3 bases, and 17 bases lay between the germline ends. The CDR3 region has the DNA TGTGCCAGCAGCCGAATGTGGTCAGGGGAAGAGACCCAGTACTTC. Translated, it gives CASSRMWSGEETQYF.

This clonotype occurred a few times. The DNA for the CDR3 is TGTGCCAGCTTCTCGGGACCCCACTACAATGAGCAGTTCTTC. Protein: CASFSGPHYNEQFF. V and J are TRBV7-2 and TRBJ2-1; D is perhaps TRBD1 or TRBD2 (5 bases each). V shed 8 bases and J shed 3 bases, with 14 bases lying between them. Germline CDR1 is SGHTA and CDR2 is FQGNSA. The length of the CDR3 is 14 residues.

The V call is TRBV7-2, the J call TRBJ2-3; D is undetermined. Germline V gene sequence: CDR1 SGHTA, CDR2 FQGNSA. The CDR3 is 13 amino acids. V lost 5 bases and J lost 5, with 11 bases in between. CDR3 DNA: TGTGCCAGCAGCCCCCCGGCTCAAGATACGCAGTATTTT. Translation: CASSPPAQDTQYF.

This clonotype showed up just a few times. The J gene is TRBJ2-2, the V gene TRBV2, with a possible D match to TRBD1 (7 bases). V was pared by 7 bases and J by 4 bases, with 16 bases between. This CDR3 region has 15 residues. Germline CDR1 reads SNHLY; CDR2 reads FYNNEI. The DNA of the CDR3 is TGTGCCAGCACGCGGGACAGAGCCATCACCGGGGAGCTGTTTTTT. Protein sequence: CASTRDRAITGELFF.

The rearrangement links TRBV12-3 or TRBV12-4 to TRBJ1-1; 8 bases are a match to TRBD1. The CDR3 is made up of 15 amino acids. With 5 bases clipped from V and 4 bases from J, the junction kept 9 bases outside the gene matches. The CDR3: CASSPLQGGVTEAFF. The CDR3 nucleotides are TGTGCCAGCAGTCCGTTACAGGGGGGGGTCACTGAAGCTTTCTTT.

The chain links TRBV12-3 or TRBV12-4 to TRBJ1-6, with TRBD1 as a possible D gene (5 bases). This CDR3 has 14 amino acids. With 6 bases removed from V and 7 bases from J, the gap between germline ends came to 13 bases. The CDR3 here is CASRPGTDNSPLHF. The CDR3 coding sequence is TGTGCCAGCAGACCCGGGACGGACAATTCACCCCTCCACTTT.

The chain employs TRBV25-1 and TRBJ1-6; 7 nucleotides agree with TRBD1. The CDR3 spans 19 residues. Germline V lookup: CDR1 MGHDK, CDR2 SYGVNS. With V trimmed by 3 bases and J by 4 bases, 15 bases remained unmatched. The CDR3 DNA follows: TGTGCCAGCAGTGATCATTCGGGACAGCCAAATAGTTATAATTCACCCCTCCACTTT. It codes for CASSDHSGQPNSYNSPLHF.

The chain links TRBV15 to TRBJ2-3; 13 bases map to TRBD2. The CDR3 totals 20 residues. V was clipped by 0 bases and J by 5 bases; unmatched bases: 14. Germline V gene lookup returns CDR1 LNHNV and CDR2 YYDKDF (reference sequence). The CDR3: CATSRDPPWTSGGSRDTQYF. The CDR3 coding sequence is TGTGCCACCAGCAGAGATCCCCCCTGGACTAGCGGGGGCTCAAGAGATACGCAGTATTTT.

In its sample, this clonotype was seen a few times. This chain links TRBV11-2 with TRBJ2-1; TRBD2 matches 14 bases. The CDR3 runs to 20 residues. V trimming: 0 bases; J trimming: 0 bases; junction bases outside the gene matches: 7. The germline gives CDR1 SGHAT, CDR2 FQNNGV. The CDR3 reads CASSLDGTSGSPSSYNEQFF. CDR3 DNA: TGTGCCAGCAGCTTAGATGGGACTAGCGGGAGCCCAAGCTCCTACAATGAGCAGTTCTTC.

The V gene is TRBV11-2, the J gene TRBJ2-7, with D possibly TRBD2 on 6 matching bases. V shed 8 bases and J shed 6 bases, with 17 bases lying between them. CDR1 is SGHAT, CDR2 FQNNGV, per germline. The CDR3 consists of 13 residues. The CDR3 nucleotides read TGTGCCAGCGAAACCCAGCGGGTGGGCGAGCAGTACTTC. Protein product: CASETQRVGEQYF.

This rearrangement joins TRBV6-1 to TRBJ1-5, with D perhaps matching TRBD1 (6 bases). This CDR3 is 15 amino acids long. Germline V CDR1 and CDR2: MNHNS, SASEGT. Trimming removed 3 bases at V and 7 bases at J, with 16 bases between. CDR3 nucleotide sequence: TGTGCCAGCAGTGAGTTTTCGGGGGGCTGGCAGCCCCAGCATTTT. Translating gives CASSEFSGGWQPQHF.

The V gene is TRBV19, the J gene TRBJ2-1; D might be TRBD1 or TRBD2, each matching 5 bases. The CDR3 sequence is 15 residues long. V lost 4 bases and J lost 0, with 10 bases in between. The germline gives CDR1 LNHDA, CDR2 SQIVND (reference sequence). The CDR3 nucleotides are TGTGCCAGTAGTAGGGACCGGAGCTCCTACAATGAGCAGTTCTTC. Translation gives CASSRDRSSYNEQFF.